This T cell receptor (beta chain) comes out of a study of blood T cell repertoires in COVID-19. Seattle patient enrollment occurred during active infection, with longitudinal follow-up thereafter. Germline-derived CDR1 and CDR2 are GTSNPN and SVGIG (reference sequence). There are 14 residues in the CDR3. Deletions cut 3 bases from V and 1 base from J, with 9 bases between. TCRdb's copy holds only in-frame clones and misses some; the assay was immunoSEQ multiplex PCR. The sample includes about 500,000 clones, about 89% seen only once; the top ten take around 8%. Sequenced input: peripheral blood. The J gene is TRBJ2-2, the V gene TRBV30, with D possibly matching TRBD1 (7 bases). This receptor was identified in a woman aged 50 to 60 with COVID-19, enrolled during active disease. CDR3 loop: CAWSRGVNTGELFF. The CDR3 DNA reads as TGTGCCTGGAGCAGGGGGGTGAACACCGGGGAGCTGTTTTTT. Full variable domain (outside the CDR3, taken from reference TRBV30 and TRBJ2-2): SQTIHQWPATLVQPVGSPLSLECTVEGTSNPNLYWYRQAAGRGLQLLFYSVGIGQISSEVPQNLSASRPQDRQFILSSKKLLLSDSGFYLCAWSRGVNTGELFFGEGSRLTVL.